This T cell receptor (beta chain) was identified during a study of blood T cell repertoires in COVID-19. Overall study: Acute and convalescent COVID-19 specimens originated in the United States, Italy and Spain. Nucleic acid was either cDNA or gDNA, and it came from T cells, B-cell-depleted T cells, or PBMCs.

Study processing details: Counts of nucleated cells, estimated from reference gene primer amplification, were obtained. The repertoire was sequenced with immunoSEQ multiplex PCR; TCRdb's copy has only in-frame clones and lacks some. The V and J calls and the clone size are those of that table, but D and trimming were determined from the DNA. Of around 250,000 clones listed, approximately 85% are singletons. V lost 0 bases and J lost 5, with 21 bases in between. Germline CDR1 SGHRS, CDR2 YFSETQ. The CDR3 contains 18 residues. Source material: peripheral blood. J is TRBJ2-4 and V is TRBV5-1; D may be TRBD2 (7 bases). This receptor was identified in a middle-aged man with active or convalescent COVID-19. The chain's CDR3 is CASSLGGTSGTRENIQYF. In nucleotides, the CDR3 is TGCGCCAGCAGCTTGGGGGGGACAAGCGGGACAAGAGAAAACATTCAGTACTTC.